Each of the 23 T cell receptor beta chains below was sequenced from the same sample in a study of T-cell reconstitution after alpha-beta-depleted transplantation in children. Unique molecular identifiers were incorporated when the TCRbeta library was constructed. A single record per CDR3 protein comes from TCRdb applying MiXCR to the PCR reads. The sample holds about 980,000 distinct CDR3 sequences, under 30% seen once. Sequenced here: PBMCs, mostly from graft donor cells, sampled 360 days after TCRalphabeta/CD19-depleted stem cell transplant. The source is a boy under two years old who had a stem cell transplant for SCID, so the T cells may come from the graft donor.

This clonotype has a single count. This chain's CDR3 is CASSGHAQGGSYNEQFF. The DNA for the CDR3 is TGTGCCAGCAGCGGACATGCTCAGGGCGGCTCCTACAATGAGCAGTTCTTC. The chain is built from TRBV7-3 and TRBJ2-1; a possible D gene is TRBD1 (5 bases). The length of the CDR3 is 17 residues. The germline V and J ends were trimmed by 5 bases and 0 bases, with 17 bases remaining between them. Germline V gives CDR1 SGHTA, CDR2 FQGTGA.

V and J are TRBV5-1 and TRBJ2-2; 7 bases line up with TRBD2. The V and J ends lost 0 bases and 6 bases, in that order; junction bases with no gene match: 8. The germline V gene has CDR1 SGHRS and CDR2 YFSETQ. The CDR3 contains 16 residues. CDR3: CASSLAPGGTPGELFF. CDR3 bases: TGCGCCAGCAGCTTGGCCCCGGGGGGAACGCCCGGGGAGCTGTTTTTT.

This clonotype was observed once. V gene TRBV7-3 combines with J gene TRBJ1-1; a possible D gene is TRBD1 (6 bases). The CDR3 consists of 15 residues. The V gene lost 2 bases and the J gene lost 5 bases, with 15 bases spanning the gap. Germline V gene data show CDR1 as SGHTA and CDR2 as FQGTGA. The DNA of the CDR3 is TGTGCCAGCAGCTTACAGGGGATGGGTGGAACTGAAGCTTTCTTT. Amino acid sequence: CASSLQGMGGTEAFF.

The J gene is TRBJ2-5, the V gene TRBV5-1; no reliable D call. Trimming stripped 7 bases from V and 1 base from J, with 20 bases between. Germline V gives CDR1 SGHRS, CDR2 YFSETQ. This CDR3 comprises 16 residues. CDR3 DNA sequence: TGCGCCAGCGGGCTTTCTACCGCTACCCTCCAAGAGACCCAGTACTTC. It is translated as CASGLSTATLQETQYF.

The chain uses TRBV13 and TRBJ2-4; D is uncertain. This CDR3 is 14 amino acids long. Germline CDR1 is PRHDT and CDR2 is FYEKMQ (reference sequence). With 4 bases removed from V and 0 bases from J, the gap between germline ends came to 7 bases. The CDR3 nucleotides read TGTGCCAGCAGCTCGCAGATAGCCAAAAACATTCAGTACTTC. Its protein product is CASSSQIAKNIQYF.

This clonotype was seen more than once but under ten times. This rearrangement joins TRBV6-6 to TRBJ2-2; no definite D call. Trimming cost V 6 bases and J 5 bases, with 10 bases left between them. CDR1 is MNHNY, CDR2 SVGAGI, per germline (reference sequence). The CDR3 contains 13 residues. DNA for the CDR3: TGTGCCAGCAGACGCTTCCATACCGGGGAGCTGTTTTTT. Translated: CASRRFHTGELFF.

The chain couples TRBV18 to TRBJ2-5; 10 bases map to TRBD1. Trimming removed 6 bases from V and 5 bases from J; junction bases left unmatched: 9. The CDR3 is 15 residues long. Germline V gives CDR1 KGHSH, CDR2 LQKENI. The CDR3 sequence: CASSRQGAPRETQYF. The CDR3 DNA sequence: TGTGCCAGCTCCAGACAGGGGGCCCCGCGTGAGACCCAGTACTTC. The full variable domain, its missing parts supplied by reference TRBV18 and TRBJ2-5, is NAGVMQNPRHLVRRRGQEARLRCSPMKGHSHVYWYRQLPEEGLKFMVYLQKENIIDESGMPKERFSAEFPKEGPSILRIQQVVRGDSAAYFCASSRQGAPRETQYFGPGTRLLVL.

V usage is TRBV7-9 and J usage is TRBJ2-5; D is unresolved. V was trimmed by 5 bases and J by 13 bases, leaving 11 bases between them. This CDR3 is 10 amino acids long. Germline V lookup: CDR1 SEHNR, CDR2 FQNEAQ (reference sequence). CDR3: CASSPQPAYF. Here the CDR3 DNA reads TGTGCCAGCAGCCCCCAGCCCGCGTACTTC.

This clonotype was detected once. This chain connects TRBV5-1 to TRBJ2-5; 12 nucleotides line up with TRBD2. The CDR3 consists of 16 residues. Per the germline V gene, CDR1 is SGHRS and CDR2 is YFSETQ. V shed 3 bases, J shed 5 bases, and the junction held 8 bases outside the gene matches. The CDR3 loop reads CASSSLAGGPWETQYF. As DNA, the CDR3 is TGCGCCAGCAGCTCTCTAGCGGGGGGGCCTTGGGAGACCCAGTACTTC.

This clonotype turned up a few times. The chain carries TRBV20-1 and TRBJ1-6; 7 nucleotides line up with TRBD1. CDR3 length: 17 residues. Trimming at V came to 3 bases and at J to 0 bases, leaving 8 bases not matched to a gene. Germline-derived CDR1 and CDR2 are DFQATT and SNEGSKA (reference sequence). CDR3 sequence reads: CSARGDSVSSYNSPLHF. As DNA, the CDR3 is TGCAGTGCTAGGGGGGACAGTGTAAGCTCCTATAATTCACCCCTCCACTTT.

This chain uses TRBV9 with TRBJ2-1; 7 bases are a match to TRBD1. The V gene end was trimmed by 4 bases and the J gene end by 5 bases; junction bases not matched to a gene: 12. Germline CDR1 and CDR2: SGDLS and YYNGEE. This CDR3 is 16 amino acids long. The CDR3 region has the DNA TGTGCCAGCAGCCTCCAGGGACAGCCAAGGAACAATGAGCAGTTCTTC. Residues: CASSLQGQPRNNEQFF.

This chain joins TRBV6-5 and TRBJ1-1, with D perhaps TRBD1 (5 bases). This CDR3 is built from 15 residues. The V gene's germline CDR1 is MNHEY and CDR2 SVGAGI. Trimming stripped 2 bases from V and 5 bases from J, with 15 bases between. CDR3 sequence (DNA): TGTGCCAGCAGTTACCAGGTCCACCCAGGGACTGAAGCTTTCTTT. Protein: CASSYQVHPGTEAFF.

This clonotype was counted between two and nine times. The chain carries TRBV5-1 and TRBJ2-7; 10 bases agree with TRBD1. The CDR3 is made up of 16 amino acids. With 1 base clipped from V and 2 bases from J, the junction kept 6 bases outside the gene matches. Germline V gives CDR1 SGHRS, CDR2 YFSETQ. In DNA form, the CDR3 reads TGCGCCAGCAGCTTGACTTCCGGGACAGGGGCCTACGAGCAGTACTTC. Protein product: CASSLTSGTGAYEQYF.

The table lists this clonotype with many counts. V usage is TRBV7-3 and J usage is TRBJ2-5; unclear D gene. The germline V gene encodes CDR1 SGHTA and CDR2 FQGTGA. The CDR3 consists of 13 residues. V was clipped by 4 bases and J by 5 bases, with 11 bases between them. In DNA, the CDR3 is TGTGCCAGCAGCTCAATGGAAGGGGAGACCCAGTACTTC. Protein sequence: CASSSMEGETQYF.

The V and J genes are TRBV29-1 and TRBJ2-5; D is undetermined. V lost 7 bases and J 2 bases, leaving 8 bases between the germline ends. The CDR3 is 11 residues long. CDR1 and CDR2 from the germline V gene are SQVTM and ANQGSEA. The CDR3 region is CSGAIQETQYF. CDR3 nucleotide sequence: TGCAGCGGAGCGATACAAGAGACCCAGTACTTC.

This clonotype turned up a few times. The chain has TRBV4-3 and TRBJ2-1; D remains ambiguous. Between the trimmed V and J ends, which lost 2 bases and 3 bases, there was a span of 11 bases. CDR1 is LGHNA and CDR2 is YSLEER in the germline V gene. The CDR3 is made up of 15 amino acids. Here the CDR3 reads CASSQTIGLYNEQFF. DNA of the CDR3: TGCGCCAGCAGCCAAACCATAGGGCTCTACAATGAGCAGTTCTTC.

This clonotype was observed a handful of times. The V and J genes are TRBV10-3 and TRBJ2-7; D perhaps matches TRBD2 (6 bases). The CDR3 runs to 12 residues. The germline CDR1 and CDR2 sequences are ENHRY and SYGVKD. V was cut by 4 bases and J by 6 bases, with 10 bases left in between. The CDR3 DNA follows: TGTGCCATCAGTGGGGGGGTAGGCGAGCAGTACTTC. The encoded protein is CAISGGVGEQYF.

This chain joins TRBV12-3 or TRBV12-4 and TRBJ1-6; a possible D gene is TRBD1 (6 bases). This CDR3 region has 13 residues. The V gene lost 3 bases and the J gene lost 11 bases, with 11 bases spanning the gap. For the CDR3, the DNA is TGTGCCAGCAGTTTGAGGGGGGTTCCACCCCTCCACTTT. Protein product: CASSLRGVPPLHF.

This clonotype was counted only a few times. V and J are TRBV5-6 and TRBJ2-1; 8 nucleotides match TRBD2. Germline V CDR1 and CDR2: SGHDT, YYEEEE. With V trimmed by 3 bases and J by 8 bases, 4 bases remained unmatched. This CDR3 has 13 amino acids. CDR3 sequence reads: CASSYDGGDEQFF. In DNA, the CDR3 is TGTGCCAGCAGCTACGACGGGGGGGATGAGCAGTTCTTC.

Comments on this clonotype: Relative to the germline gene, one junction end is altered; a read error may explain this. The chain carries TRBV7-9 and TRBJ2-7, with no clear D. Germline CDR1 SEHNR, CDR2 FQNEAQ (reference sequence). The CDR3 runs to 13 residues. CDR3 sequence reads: CAISLGPSCEQYF. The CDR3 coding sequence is TGTGCCATCAGCCTCGGGCCCTCCTGCGAGCAGTACTTC.

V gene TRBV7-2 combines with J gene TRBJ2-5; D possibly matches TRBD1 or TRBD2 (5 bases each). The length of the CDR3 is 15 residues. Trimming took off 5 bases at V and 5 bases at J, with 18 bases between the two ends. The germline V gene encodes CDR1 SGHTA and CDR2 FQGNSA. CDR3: CASSITGTLRETQYF. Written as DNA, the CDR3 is TGTGCCAGCAGCATAACCGGGACCCTCAGGGAGACCCAGTACTTC. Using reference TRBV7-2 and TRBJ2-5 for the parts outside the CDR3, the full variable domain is GAGVSQSPSNKVTEKGKDVELRCDPISGHTALYWYRQSLGQGLEFLIYFQGNSAPDKSGLPSDRFSAERTGGSVSTLTIQRTQQEDSAVYLCASSITGTLRETQYFGPGTRLLVL.

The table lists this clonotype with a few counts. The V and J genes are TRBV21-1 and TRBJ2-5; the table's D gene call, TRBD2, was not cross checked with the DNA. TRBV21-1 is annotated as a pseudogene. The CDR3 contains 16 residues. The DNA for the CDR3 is TGTGCCAGCAGCCAAAGTAGCGGGGGGTACCAAGAGACCCAGTACTTC. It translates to CASSQSSGGYQETQYF.

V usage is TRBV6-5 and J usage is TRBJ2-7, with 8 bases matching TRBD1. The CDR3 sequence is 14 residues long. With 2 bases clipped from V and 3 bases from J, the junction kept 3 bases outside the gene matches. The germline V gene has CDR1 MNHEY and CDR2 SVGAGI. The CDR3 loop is CASSYADRDYEQYF. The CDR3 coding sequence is TGTGCCAGCAGTTACGCGGACAGGGACTACGAGCAGTACTTC.